This record concerns one T cell receptor beta chain sequence. Participants came from about 24 US areas, aged roughly 18 to 95 years. Libraries were prepared by immunoSEQ multiplex PCR; TCRdb keeps only in-frame clonotypes and omits some of them. There are around 300,000 clones in the sample; around nine tenths occur only once, and approximately 2.5% lies in the top ten. The data stem from a study of blood T cell repertoires in COVID-19. In the study overall: There were acute and convalescent COVID-19 samples, and they came from the United States, Italy and Spain.

Trimming pared 6 bases from V and 4 bases from J, leaving 21 bases between. The germline gives CDR1 MNHEY, CDR2 SMNVEV (reference sequence). There are 16 residues in the CDR3. This chain connects TRBV27 to TRBJ2-5; D remains ambiguous. The material sequenced was PBMCs or T cells enriched from blood (not recorded which). The sequence was obtained from a woman between 18 and 29 years old who had recovered from COVID-19. CDR3 region: CASRPTSRFLGETQYF. The CDR3 coding sequence is TGTGCCAGCAGACCAACATCGAGGTTCCTGGGAGAGACCCAGTACTTC.